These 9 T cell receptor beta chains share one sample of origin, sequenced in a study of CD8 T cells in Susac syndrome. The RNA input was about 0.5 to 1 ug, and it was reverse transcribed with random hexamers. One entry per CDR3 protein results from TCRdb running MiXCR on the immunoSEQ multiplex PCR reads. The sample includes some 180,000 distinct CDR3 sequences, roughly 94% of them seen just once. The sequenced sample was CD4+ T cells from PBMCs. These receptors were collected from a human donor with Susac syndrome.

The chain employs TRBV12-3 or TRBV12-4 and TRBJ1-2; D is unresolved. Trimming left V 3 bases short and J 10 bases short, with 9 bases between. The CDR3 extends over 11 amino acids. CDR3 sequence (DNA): TGTGCCAGCAGTTTTCTTTCCACCTACACCTTC. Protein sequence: CASSFLSTYTF.

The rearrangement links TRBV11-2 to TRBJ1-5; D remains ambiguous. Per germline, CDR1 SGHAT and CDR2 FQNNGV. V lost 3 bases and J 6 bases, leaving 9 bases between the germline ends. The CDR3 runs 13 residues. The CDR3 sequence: CASSFGTGQPQHF. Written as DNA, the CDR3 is TGTGCCAGCAGCTTCGGCACGGGTCAGCCCCAGCATTTT.

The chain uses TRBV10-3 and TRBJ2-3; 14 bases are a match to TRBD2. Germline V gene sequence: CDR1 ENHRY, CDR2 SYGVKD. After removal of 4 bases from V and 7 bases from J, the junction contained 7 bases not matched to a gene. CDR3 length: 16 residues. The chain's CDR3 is CAISGGTSGSINTQYF. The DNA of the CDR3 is TGTGCCATCAGTGGGGGGACTAGCGGGAGTATAAATACGCAGTATTTT.

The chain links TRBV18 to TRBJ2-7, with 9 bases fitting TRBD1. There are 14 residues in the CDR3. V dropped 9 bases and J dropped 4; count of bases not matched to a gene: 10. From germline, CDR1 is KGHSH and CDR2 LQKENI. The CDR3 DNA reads TGTGCCAGTTCAAGGGGACAGGGTTTGTACGAGCAGTACTTC. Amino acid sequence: CASSRGQGLYEQYF.

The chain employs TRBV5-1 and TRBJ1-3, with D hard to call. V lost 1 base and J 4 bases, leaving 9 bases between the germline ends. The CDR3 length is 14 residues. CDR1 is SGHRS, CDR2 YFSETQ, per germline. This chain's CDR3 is CASSLTPFGNTIYF. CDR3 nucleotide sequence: TGCGCCAGCAGCTTGACACCCTTCGGAAACACCATATATTTT.

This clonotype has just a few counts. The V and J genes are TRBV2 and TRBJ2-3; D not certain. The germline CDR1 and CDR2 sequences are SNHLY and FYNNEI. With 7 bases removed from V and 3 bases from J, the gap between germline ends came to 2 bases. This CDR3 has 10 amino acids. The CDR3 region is CASTTDTQYF. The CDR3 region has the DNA TGTGCCAGCACTACAGATACGCAGTATTTT.

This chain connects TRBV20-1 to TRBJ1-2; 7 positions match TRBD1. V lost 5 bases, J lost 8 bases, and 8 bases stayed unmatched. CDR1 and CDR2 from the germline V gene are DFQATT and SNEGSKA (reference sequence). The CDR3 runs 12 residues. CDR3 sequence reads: CSAFTTGDGYTF. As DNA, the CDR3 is TGCAGTGCTTTCACAACAGGGGACGGCTACACCTTC.

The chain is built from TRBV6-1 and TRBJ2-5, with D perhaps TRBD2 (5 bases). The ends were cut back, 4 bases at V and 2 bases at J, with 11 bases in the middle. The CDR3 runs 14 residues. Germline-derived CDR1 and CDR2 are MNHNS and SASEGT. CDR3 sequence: CASSGAPGQETQYF. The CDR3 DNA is TGTGCCAGCAGTGGAGCCCCGGGGCAAGAGACCCAGTACTTC.

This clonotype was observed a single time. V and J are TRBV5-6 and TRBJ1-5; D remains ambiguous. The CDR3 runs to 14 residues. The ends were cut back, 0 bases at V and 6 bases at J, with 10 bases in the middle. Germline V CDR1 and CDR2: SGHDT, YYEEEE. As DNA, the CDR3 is TGTGCCAGCAGCTTGGGGTGGGGTTCTCAGCCCCAGCATTTT. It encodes CASSLGWGSQPQHF. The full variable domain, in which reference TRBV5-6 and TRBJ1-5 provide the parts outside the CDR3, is DAGVTQSPTHLIKTRGQQVTLRCSPKSGHDTVSWYQQALGQGPQFIFQYYEEEERQRGNFPDRFSGHQFPNYSSELNVNALLLGDSALYLCASSLGWGSQPQHFGDGTRLSIL.